One and the same sample provided the 31 T cell receptor beta chains below, sequenced in a study of post-analysis software for immune sequencing data. Overall study results and limits: When patients were compared with controls, 5 or 6 TRBV segments were more frequent, TRBV5-6, TRBV5-1 and TRBV20-1 among them.

Unique molecular identifiers were carried by the TCR beta cDNA libraries. TCRdb re-called the PCR reads through MiXCR, storing one row per CDR3 protein. The sample lists about 560,000 distinct CDR3 sequences; 44% were seen once. Their target antigens are unknown. The sequenced sample consisted of blood. Every receptor here comes from a girl aged 5 to 17 with multiple sclerosis.

This clonotype has more than one count but fewer than ten. This sequence joins TRBV10-3 and TRBJ2-7; 7 nucleotides match TRBD1. Germline-derived CDR1 and CDR2 are ENHRY and SYGVKD. V dropped 8 bases and J dropped 1; count of bases not matched to a gene: 5. The CDR3 has 13 amino acids. CDR3 protein: CAIAAGGSYEQYF. As DNA, the CDR3 is TGTGCCATCGCGGCAGGGGGTTCCTACGAGCAGTACTTC.

This rearrangement joins TRBV5-1 to TRBJ2-3, with 8 bases matching TRBD2. The germline V gene encodes CDR1 SGHRS and CDR2 YFSETQ. The CDR3 is 16 amino acids. J was trimmed by 5 bases and V by 4 bases; bases with no gene match: 12. CDR3 sequence (DNA): TGCGCCAGCAGCGAGACCCGAGCGGGAGCTGGAGATACGCAGTATTTT. It codes for CASSETRAGAGDTQYF.

This clonotype came up a few times. The rearrangement joins TRBV3-1 to TRBJ1-2; unclear D gene. Germline V gene sequence: CDR1 LGHDT, CDR2 YNNKEL (reference sequence). The CDR3 length is 11 residues. Trimming took off 3 bases at V and 6 bases at J, with 5 bases between the two ends. In nucleotides, the CDR3 is TGTGCCAGCAGCCAGGTACATGGCTACACCTTC. Encoded protein: CASSQVHGYTF.

This clonotype was seen just once. The V call is TRBV12-3 or TRBV12-4, the J call TRBJ1-2, with D uncertain. V lost 1 base, J lost 2 bases, and 5 bases lay in between. The CDR3 spans 13 residues. The CDR3, as DNA: TGTGCCAGCAGTTTAGGCTGGAACTATGGCTACACCTTC. The encoded protein is CASSLGWNYGYTF.

The chain combines TRBV11-2 with TRBJ2-5; TRBD1 agrees at 8 bases. The J call is in doubt because the DNA end fits TRBJ2-7 better. The CDR3 loop spans 15 amino acids. From germline, CDR1 is SGHAT and CDR2 FQNNGV. CDR3 DNA sequence: TGTGCCAGCAGCTTAGAAGGGACAGGATCCTACGAGCAGTACTTC. Amino acids: CASSLEGTGSYEQYF.

The rearrangement uses TRBV25-1 and TRBJ2-3; D ambiguous. Germline V gives CDR1 MGHDK, CDR2 SYGVNS. V was pared by 2 bases and J by 7 bases, with 1 base between. The CDR3 is 10 amino acids. CDR3 sequence (DNA): TGTGCCAGCAGTGAACATACGCAGTATTTT. It yields the protein CASSEHTQYF.

This clonotype was found a few times. The chain couples TRBV12-3 or TRBV12-4 to TRBJ2-1; 10 bases match TRBD2. The V gene end was trimmed by 6 bases and the J gene end by 11 bases; junction bases not matched to a gene: 10. The CDR3 covers 14 residues. The CDR3 region has the DNA TGTGCCAGCAGACCCGGGGCTAGCGGGAGACAGCAGTTCTTC. Translating it yields CASRPGASGRQQFF.

The CDR3 is CASSLGGALQETQYF. The CDR3 region has the DNA TGCGCCAGCAGCTTAGGGGGCGCCCTCCAAGAGACCCAGTACTTC. The chain employs TRBV5-1 and TRBJ2-5; 7 bases agree with TRBD1. The CDR3 covers 15 residues. V shed 2 bases and J 1 base; nucleotides not matched to a gene: 5. The germline CDR1 and CDR2 sequences are SGHRS and YFSETQ.

This chain joins TRBV18 and TRBJ1-2, with unresolved D. CDR1 is KGHSH and CDR2 is LQKENI in the germline V gene. This CDR3 has 14 amino acids. Trimming shortened V by 2 bases and J by 7 bases, and 14 bases separated the two germline ends. As DNA, the CDR3 is TGTGCCAGCTCACCAGCTCTTACGGACTCTGGCTACACCTTC. Translating gives CASSPALTDSGYTF. Based on the CDR3 plus reference TRBV18 and TRBJ1-2, the full variable domain is NAGVMQNPRHLVRRRGQEARLRCSPMKGHSHVYWYRQLPEEGLKFMVYLQKENIIDESGMPKERFSAEFPKEGPSILRIQQVVRGDSAAYFCASSPALTDSGYTFGSGTRLTVV.

This clonotype showed up just once. V gene TRBV6-5 combines with J gene TRBJ2-1; D not resolved. In germline, CDR1 is MNHEY, CDR2 SVGAGI. Trimming removed 6 bases at V and 7 bases at J, with 22 bases between. CDR3 length: 16 residues. The CDR3: CASSNLGGIELNEQFF. The CDR3 DNA is TGTGCCAGCAGCAACCTCGGTGGTATTGAGCTGAATGAGCAGTTCTTC.

This clonotype was seen a handful of times. This chain links TRBV5-1 with TRBJ2-3, with D perhaps TRBD1 (5 bases). CDR1 is SGHRS, CDR2 YFSETQ, per germline. This CDR3 has 14 residues. Trimming took off 4 bases at V and 6 bases at J, with 15 bases between the two ends. The CDR3 DNA reads as TGCGCCAGCAGCGCCGACAGCCTAAGGGATACGCAGTATTTT. It is translated as CASSADSLRDTQYF.

The gene calls are TRBV20-1 and TRBJ2-3, with 8 bases that match TRBD1. The CDR3 length is 14 residues. V dropped 5 bases and J dropped 5; count of bases not matched to a gene: 9. Germline values: CDR1 DFQATT, CDR2 SNEGSKA (reference sequence). The CDR3 is CSASETGEVDTQYF. In DNA, the CDR3 is TGCAGTGCTTCGGAGACAGGGGAGGTAGATACGCAGTATTTT.

The chain joins TRBV4-1 to TRBJ1-2; D not resolved. V lost 1 base to trimming and J lost 2 bases, with 5 bases between them. Germline CDR1 MGHRA, CDR2 YSYEKL. The CDR3 has 13 residues. CDR3 bases: TGCGCCAGCAGCCAAGGGGTGAACTATGGCTACACCTTC. The encoded protein is CASSQGVNYGYTF.

In its sample, this clonotype was seen once. The chain is built from TRBV20-1 and TRBJ1-4, with TRBD1 as a possible D gene (6 bases). The V end lost 7 bases, the J end lost 7 bases, and 16 bases lay between the germline ends. This CDR3 has 13 residues. Germline CDR1 is DFQATT and CDR2 is SNEGSKA (reference sequence). In nucleotides, the CDR3 is TGCAGTGGAAGACAGGCGGGAGGTGAAAAACTGTTTTTT. Amino acid sequence: CSGRQAGGEKLFF.

This clonotype was observed a handful of times. The chain couples TRBV12-3 or TRBV12-4 to TRBJ2-7; tentative D call: TRBD1 (6 bases). V was clipped by 6 bases and J by 1 base, with 13 bases between them. CDR3 size: 14 residues. The CDR3 sequence: CASSRSGQSYEQYF. The CDR3 DNA reads TGTGCCAGCAGCCGATCGGGACAATCCTACGAGCAGTACTTC.

Only a few counts were recorded for this clonotype. V usage is TRBV20-1 and J usage is TRBJ1-5; 8 bases fit TRBD1. Per germline, CDR1 DFQATT and CDR2 SNEGSKA (reference sequence). The V and J ends lost 5 bases and 0 bases, in that order; junction bases with no gene match: 9. The CDR3 is 16 amino acids. The CDR3 nucleotides are TGCAGTGCTCGGACAGGGTCGGGTTATAGCAATCAGCCCCAGCATTTT. It yields the protein CSARTGSGYSNQPQHF.

The chain combines TRBV28 with TRBJ2-5; 7 bases agree with TRBD1. J lost 4 bases, V lost 6 bases, and 14 bases had no gene match. The CDR3 consists of 16 residues. The germline V gene has CDR1 MDHEN and CDR2 SYDVKM. In nucleotides, the CDR3 is TGTGCCAGCAGCAAACTCGGTCAGGGGGTGGGAGAGACCCAGTACTTC. Its protein is CASSKLGQGVGETQYF.

Many counts were recorded for this clonotype. The J gene is TRBJ2-7, the V gene TRBV29-1; D unresolved. Trimming pared 4 bases from V and 0 bases from J, leaving 4 bases between. The CDR3 loop spans 11 amino acids. The germline gives CDR1 SQVTM, CDR2 ANQGSEA. In nucleotides, the CDR3 is TGCAGCGTTGCCGGCTCCTACGAGCAGTACTTC. Protein product: CSVAGSYEQYF.

This chain connects TRBV25-1 to TRBJ1-2; D uncertain. The CDR3 runs to 14 residues. Between the trimmed V and J ends, which lost 5 bases and 6 bases, there was a span of 16 bases. CDR1 and CDR2 from the germline V gene are MGHDK and SYGVNS. The CDR3 reads CASSKGWGSDGYTF. In nucleotides, the CDR3 is TGTGCCAGCAGTAAAGGATGGGGAAGCGATGGCTACACCTTC.

The rearrangement uses TRBV7-2 and TRBJ2-1; TRBD2 matches 12 bases. Germline loops: CDR1 SGHTA, CDR2 FQGNSA. The CDR3 contains 16 residues. The trim removed 5 bases at V and 3 bases at J, leaving 5 bases unmatched. This chain's CDR3 is CASSGGLAGLYNEQFF. The CDR3 coding sequence is TGTGCCAGCAGCGGAGGACTAGCGGGGCTCTACAATGAGCAGTTCTTC.

The gene calls are TRBV30 and TRBJ2-5; 7 positions match TRBD1. The CDR3 sequence is 13 residues long. Germline trimming cut 1 base from V and 5 bases from J; bases unmatched to any gene: 4. CDR1 GTSNPN and CDR2 SVGIG come from the germline V gene (reference sequence). CDR3 region: CAWSARGSETQYF. The CDR3 nucleotides read TGTGCCTGGAGTGCCAGGGGGTCGGAGACCCAGTACTTC.

This chain joins TRBV13 and TRBJ1-1; a weak D match, TRBD1 (5 bases). The V end lost 7 bases, the J end lost 6 bases, and 21 bases lay between the germline ends. The germline V gene encodes CDR1 PRHDT and CDR2 FYEKMQ (reference sequence). CDR3 length: 15 amino acids. The CDR3 reads CASTWGPNLKAEAFF. The CDR3 DNA reads as TGTGCCAGCACATGGGGCCCGAATCTGAAGGCTGAAGCTTTCTTT.

This chain links TRBV21-1 with TRBJ1-1. TRBV21-1 constitutes a pseudogene. The CDR3 length is 16 residues. CDR3 loop: CASSLRAVLGNTEAFF. In nucleotides, the CDR3 is TGTGCCAGCAGCCTTCGGGCCGTCCTGGGGAACACTGAAGCTTTCTTT.

This clonotype was seen more than once but under ten times. The rearrangement uses TRBV20-1 and TRBJ2-3; 7 bases fit TRBD2. The V segment lost 3 bases and the J segment 8 bases; nucleotides outside the gene matches: 11. Germline V lookup: CDR1 DFQATT, CDR2 SNEGSKA (reference sequence). The CDR3 loop spans 14 amino acids. CDR3 nucleotide sequence: TGCAGTGCTAGCCCCAGGACTAGACGGGGTACGCAGTATTTT. It is translated as CSASPRTRRGTQYF.

As concerns this clonotype: One end of the junction is discordant with germline, which a read error may explain. V usage is TRBV12-3 or TRBV12-4 and J usage is TRBJ2-3; no clear D gene. The CDR3 contains 15 residues. CDR3 sequence reads: CASSPEQGITDAQYF. CDR3 in DNA: TGTGCCAGCAGCCCGGAGCAAGGGATCACAGATGCGCAGTATTTT.

Here the CDR3 reads CATSGYEETQYF. The CDR3 nucleotides are TGTGCCACCAGTGGGTACGAAGAGACCCAGTACTTC. The V gene is TRBV24-1, the J gene TRBJ2-5, with D hard to call. The germline V gene has CDR1 KGHDR and CDR2 SFDVKD. Trimming cost V 5 bases and J 3 bases, with 6 bases left between them. CDR3 length: 12 amino acids.

The rearrangement joins TRBV10-3 to TRBJ2-5, with unresolved D. Trimming took off 2 bases at V and 4 bases at J, with 8 bases between the two ends. The CDR3 runs to 13 residues. The germline CDR1 and CDR2 sequences are ENHRY and SYGVKD. The chain's CDR3 is CAISEGSGETQYF. The CDR3 DNA reads as TGTGCCATCAGTGAGGGGTCGGGAGAGACCCAGTACTTC.

V and J are TRBV20-1 and TRBJ2-1, with a tentative D call TRBD2 (6 bases). CDR1 and CDR2 (germline): DFQATT, SNEGSKA (reference sequence). CDR3 length: 15 residues. V lost 6 bases and J 10 bases, leaving 25 bases between the germline ends. For the CDR3, the DNA is TGCAGTGCCCTGAATCAGCGGGTTACCAATCCGGAGCAGTTCTTC. This translates into CSALNQRVTNPEQFF.

This clonotype was counted between two and nine times. This sequence joins TRBV5-8 and TRBJ1-6, with 8 bases that match TRBD1. Germline values: CDR1 SGHTS, CDR2 YDEGEE. J gave up 4 bases and V 4 bases, and 4 bases lay outside the gene matches. CDR3 length equals 15 residues. Written as DNA, the CDR3 is TGTGCCAGCAGCCACCGACAGGGGTATAATTCACCCCTCCACTTT. Its protein product is CASSHRQGYNSPLHF.

This clonotype turned up a few times. V and J are TRBV5-1 and TRBJ1-2; 7 nucleotides line up with TRBD1. CDR3 size: 14 residues. In germline, CDR1 is SGHRS, CDR2 YFSETQ. V shed 5 bases and J 5 bases; nucleotides not matched to a gene: 9. The CDR3 loop is CASRMGQRTYGYTF. The CDR3 DNA sequence: TGCGCCAGCAGGATGGGACAGAGAACTTATGGCTACACCTTC.

This clonotype was found a few times. The chain has TRBV12-3 or TRBV12-4 and TRBJ2-4, with 8 bases that match TRBD1. The J call may be wrong; the DNA end is better matched by TRBJ2-7. CDR3 size: 14 residues. The DNA of the CDR3 is TGTGCCAGCAACCTTCTCGGACAGGGAAACGAGCAGTACTTC. Residues: CASNLLGQGNEQYF.